This is a list of T cell receptor beta chains from one sample in a study of T cell repertoires in cytomegalovirus infection. TCRdb reprocessed the reads with MiXCR, giving one entry per CDR3 protein. The repertoire holds 450,000 to 550,000 distinct CDR3 sequences, with 16% as singletons. The sequencing sample was made of CD8+ T cells from PBMCs. These receptors were obtained from a human donor in good health (CMV status not recorded). Some clones in this sample may be carry-over from other donors' samples. CDR3s include the opening cysteine and the closing phenylalanine or tryptophan. A D gene is named only where the DNA matches it firmly. The size field is filled for only some rows; it gives once, few, many or a size class.

NA,TRBJ2-1,TRBV2,15,TRBD2,CASTATSEGYNEQFF,TGTGCCAGCACCGCTACTAGCGAGGGCTACAATGAGCAGTTCTTC
many,TRBJ2-1,TRBV19,16,NA,CASSIVGREWGNEQFF,TGTGCCAGTAGTATAGTAGGGCGGGAATGGGGCAATGAGCAGTTCTTC
NA,TRBJ2-1,TRBV6-4,13,TRBD2,CASSEREYNEQFF,TGTGCCAGCAGTGAGCGGGAGTACAATGAGCAGTTCTTC
many,TRBJ2-1,TRBV7-2,14,NA,CASSLWGGADEQFF,TGTGCCAGCAGCTTATGGGGGGGGGCCGATGAGCAGTTCTTC
many,TRBJ2-1,TRBV7-9,20,TRBD1,CASSLSFGVVGDRAFDEQFF,TGTGCCAGCAGCTTATCATTTGGAGTGGTCGGGGACAGGGCATTCGATGAGCAGTTCTTC
NA,TRBJ1-2,TRBV3-1,16,NA,CASSQDVRSSNYGYTF,TGTGCCAGCAGCCAAGATGTCAGATCCTCTAACTATGGCTACACCTTC
NA,TRBJ1-1,TRBV5-6,15,NA,CASSSGADYGTEAFF,TGTGCCAGCAGCTCCGGTGCGGACTACGGCACTGAAGCTTTCTTT
few,TRBJ2-7,TRBV7-9,15,NA,CASSLGGGDFYEQYF,TGTGCCAGCAGCTTAGGAGGAGGGGACTTCTACGAGCAGTACTTC
many,TRBJ2-1,TRBV7-8,16,NA,CASTSPGLPTYNEQFF,TGTGCCAGCACCTCCCCCGGGCTACCCACCTACAATGAGCAGTTCTTC
few,TRBJ2-3,TRBV28,16,TRBD2,CASRLEREGLTDTQYF,TGTGCCAGCCGTCTCGAGCGGGAGGGCCTCACAGATACGCAGTATTTT
many,TRBJ2-6,TRBV6-6,12,NA,CATTDGANVLTF,TGTGCCACCACGGATGGGGCCAACGTCCTGACTTTC
many,TRBJ1-5,TRBV7-9,14,NA,CASSSAGTNQPQHF,TGTGCCAGCAGCTCCGCCGGGACAAATCAGCCCCAGCATTTT
NA,TRBJ1-1,TRBV27,14,NA,CASSLGGPRTEAFF,TGTGCCAGCAGTTTGGGCGGCCCACGCACTGAAGCTTTCTTT